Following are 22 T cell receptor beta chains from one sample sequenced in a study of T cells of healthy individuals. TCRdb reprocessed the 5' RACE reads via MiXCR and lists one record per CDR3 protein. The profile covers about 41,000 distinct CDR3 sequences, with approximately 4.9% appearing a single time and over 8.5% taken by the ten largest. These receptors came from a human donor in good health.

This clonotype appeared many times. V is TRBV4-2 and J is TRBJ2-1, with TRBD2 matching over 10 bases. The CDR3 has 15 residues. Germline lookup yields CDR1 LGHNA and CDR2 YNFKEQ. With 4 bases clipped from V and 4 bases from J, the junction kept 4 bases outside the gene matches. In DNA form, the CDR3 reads TGTGCCAGCAGCCCGTCTAGCGGGAGTTACAATGAGCAGTTCTTC. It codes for CASSPSSGSYNEQFF.

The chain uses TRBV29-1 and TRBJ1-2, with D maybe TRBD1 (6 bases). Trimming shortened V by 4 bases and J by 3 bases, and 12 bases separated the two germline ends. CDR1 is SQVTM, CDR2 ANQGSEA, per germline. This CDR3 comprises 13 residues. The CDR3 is CSVGEGGDYGYTF. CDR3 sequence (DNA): TGCAGCGTTGGCGAAGGGGGAGACTATGGCTACACCTTC.

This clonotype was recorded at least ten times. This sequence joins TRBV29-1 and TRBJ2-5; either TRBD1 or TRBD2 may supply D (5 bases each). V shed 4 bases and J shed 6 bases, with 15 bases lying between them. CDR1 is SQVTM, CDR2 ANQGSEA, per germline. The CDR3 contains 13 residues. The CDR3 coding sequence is TGCAGCGTTGCCCAGGGTGAGGGGCAGACCCAGTACTTC. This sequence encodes CSVAQGEGQTQYF.

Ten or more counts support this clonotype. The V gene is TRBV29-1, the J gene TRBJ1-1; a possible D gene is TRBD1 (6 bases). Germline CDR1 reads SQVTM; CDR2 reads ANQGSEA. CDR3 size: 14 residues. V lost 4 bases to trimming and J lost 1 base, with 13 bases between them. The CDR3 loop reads CSVGQGIGNTEAFF. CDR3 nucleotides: TGCAGCGTTGGCCAGGGGATTGGGAACACTGAAGCTTTCTTT.

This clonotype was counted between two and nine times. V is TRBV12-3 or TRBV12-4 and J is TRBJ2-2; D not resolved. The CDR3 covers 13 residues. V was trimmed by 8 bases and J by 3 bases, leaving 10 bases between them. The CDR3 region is CASGRVHTGELFF. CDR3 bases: TGTGCCAGCGGACGGGTTCACACCGGGGAGCTGTTTTTT.

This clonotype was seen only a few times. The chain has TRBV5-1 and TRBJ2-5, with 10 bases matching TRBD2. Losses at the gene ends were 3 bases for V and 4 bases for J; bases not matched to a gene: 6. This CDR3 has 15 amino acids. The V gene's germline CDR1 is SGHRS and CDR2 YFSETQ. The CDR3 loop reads CASSSRAGGPETQYF. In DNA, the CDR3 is TGCGCCAGCAGCTCAAGAGCGGGAGGGCCAGAGACCCAGTACTTC.

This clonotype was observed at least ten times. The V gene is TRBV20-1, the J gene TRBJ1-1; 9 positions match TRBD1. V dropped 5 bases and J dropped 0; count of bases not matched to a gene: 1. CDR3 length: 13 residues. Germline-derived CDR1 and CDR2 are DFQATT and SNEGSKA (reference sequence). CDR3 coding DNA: TGCAGTGCTGACAGGGGGTTGAACACTGAAGCTTTCTTT. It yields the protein CSADRGLNTEAFF.

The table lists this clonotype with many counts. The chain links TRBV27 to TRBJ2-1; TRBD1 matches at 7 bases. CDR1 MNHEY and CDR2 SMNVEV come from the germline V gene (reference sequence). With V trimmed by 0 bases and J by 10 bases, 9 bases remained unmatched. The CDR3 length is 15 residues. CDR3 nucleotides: TGTGCCAGCAGTTTATCTACCCACAGGGGAAGGGAGCAGTTCTTC. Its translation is CASSLSTHRGREQFF.

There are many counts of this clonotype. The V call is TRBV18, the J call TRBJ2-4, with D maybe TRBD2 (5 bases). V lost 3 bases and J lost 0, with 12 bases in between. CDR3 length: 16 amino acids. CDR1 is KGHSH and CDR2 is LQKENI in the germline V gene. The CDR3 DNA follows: TGTGCCAGCTCACCCCGGGAAAACTTAGCCAAAAACATTCAGTACTTC. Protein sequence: CASSPRENLAKNIQYF. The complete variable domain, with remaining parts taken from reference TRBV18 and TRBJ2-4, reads NAGVMQNPRHLVRRRGQEARLRCSPMKGHSHVYWYRQLPEEGLKFMVYLQKENIIDESGMPKERFSAEFPKEGPSILRIQQVVRGDSAAYFCASSPRENLAKNIQYFGAGTRLSVL.

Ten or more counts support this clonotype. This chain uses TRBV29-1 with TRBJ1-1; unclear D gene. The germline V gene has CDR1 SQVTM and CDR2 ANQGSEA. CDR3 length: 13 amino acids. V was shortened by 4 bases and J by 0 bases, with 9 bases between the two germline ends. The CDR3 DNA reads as TGCAGCGTTGTTCTGGATGTGAACACTGAAGCTTTCTTT. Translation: CSVVLDVNTEAFF. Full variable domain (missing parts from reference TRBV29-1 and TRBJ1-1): SAVISQKPSRDICQRGTSLTIQCQVDSQVTMMFWYRQQPGQSLTLIATANQGSEATYESGFVIDKFPISRPNLTFSTLTVSNMSPEDSSIYLCSVVLDVNTEAFFGQGTRLTVV.

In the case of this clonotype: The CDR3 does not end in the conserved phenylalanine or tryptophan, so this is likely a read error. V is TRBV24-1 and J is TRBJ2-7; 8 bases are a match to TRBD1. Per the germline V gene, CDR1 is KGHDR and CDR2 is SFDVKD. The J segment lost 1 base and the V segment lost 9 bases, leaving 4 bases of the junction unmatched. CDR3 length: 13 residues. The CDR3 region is CATRRDRSYEQYL. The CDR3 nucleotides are TGTGCCACCCGACGGGACAGGTCCTACGAGCAGTACCTC.

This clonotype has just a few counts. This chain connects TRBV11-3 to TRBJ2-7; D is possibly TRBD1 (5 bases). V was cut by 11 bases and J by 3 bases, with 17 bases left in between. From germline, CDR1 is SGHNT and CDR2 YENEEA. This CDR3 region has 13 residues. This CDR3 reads CASSLQELYEQYF. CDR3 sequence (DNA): TGTGCCTCCTCACTACAGGAACTCTACGAGCAGTACTTC.

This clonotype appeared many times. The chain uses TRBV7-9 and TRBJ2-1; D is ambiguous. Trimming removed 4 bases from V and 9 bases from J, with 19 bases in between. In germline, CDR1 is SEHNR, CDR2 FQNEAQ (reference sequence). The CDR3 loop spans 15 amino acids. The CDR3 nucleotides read TGTGCCAGCAGCTCTGGTTCAGGTCCCCACGGTGAGCAGTTCTTC. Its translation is CASSSGSGPHGEQFF.

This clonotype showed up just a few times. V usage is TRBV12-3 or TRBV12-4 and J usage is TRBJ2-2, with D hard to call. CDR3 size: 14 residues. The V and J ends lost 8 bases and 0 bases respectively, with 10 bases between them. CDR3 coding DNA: TGTGCCAGCGTCCGATTATCGAACACCGGGGAGCTGTTTTTT. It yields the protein CASVRLSNTGELFF.

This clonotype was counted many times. The CDR3 is CASSPSLNEQFF. CDR3 coding DNA: TGTGCCAGCAGCCCCTCCCTCAATGAGCAGTTCTTC. The J gene is TRBJ2-1, the V gene TRBV7-2; D unresolved. The V gene's germline CDR1 is SGHTA and CDR2 FQGNSA. The CDR3 is 12 residues long. The V end lost 5 bases, the J end lost 6 bases, and 8 bases lay between the germline ends.

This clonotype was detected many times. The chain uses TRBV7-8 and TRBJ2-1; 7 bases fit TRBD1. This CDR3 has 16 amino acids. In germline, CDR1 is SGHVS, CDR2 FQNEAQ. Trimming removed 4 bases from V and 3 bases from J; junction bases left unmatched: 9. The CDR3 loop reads CASSSPGGVSYNEQFF. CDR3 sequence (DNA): TGTGCCAGCAGCTCCCCAGGGGGAGTGAGCTACAATGAGCAGTTCTTC.

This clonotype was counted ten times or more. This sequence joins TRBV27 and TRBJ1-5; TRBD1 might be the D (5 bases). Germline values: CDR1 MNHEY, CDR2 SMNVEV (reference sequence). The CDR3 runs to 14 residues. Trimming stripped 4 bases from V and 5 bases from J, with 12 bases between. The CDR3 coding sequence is TGTGCCAGCAGTTCGCAAGGGGATTATCAGCCCCAGCATTTT. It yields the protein CASSSQGDYQPQHF.

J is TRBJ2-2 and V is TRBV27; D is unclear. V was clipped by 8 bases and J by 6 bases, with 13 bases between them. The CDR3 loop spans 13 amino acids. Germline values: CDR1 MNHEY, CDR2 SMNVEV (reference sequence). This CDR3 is CASQTLGAGELFF. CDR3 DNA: TGTGCCAGCCAAACTTTAGGTGCCGGGGAGCTGTTTTTT.

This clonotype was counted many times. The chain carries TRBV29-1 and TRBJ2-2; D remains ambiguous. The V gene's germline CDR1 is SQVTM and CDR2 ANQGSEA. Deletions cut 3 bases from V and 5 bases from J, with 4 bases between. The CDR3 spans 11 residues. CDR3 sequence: CSVEGTGELFF. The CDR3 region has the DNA TGCAGCGTTGAGGGGACCGGGGAGCTGTTTTTT.

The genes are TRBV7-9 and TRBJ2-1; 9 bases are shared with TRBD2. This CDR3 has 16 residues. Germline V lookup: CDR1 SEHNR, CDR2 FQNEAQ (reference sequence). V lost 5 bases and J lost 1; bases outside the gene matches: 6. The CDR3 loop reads CASSPWRGGSYNEQFF. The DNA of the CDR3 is TGTGCCAGCAGCCCCTGGCGGGGGGGATCCTACAATGAGCAGTTCTTC.

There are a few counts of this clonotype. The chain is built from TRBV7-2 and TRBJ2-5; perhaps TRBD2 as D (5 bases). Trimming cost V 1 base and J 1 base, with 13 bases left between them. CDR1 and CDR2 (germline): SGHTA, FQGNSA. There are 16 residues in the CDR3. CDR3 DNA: TGTGCCAGCAGCTTAGGATCTAGCAGCGCCCAAGAGACCCAGTACTTC. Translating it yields CASSLGSSSAQETQYF.

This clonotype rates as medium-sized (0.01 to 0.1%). Written as DNA, the CDR3 is TGTGCCAGCAGTGAGGACTCAGAGGGGACGCAGTATTTT. As protein: CASSEDSEGTQYF. The V gene is TRBV6-4, the J gene TRBJ2-3; D might be TRBD1 or TRBD2, each matching 5 bases. V lost 3 bases and J lost 9, with 13 bases in between. CDR1 is MRHNA and CDR2 is SNTAGT in the germline V gene. The CDR3 runs to 13 residues.